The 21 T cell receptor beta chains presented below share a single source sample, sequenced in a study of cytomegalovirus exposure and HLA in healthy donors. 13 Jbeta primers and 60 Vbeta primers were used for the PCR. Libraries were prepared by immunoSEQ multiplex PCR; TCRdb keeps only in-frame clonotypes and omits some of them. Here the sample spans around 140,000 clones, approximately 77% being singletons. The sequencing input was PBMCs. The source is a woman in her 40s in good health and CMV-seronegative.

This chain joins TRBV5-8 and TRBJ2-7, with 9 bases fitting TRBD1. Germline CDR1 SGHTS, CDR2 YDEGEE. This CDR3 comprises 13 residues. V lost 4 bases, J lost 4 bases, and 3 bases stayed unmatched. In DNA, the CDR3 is TGTGCCAGCAGCCGGGACAGGGCGTACGAGCAGTACTTC. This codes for CASSRDRAYEQYF.

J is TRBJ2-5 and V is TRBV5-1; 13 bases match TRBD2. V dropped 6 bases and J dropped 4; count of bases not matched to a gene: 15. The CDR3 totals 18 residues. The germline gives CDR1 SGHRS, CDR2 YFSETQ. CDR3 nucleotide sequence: TGCGCCAGCACCTCCGGGGGAACTAGCGGGGGGGCCGGAGAGACCCAGTACTTC. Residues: CASTSGGTSGGAGETQYF. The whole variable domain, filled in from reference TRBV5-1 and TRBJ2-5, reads KAGVTQTPRYLIKTRGQQVTLSCSPISGHRSVSWYQQTPGQGLQFLFEYFSETQRNKGNFPGRFSGRQFSNSRSEMNVSTLELGDSALYLCASTSGGTSGGAGETQYFGPGTRLLVL.

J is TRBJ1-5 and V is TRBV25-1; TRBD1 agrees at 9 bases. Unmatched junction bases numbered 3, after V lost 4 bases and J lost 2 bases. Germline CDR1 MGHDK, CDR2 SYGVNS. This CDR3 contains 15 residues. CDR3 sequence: CASSADRGGNQPQHF. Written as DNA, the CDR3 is TGTGCCAGCAGTGCGGACAGGGGAGGCAATCAGCCCCAGCATTTT.

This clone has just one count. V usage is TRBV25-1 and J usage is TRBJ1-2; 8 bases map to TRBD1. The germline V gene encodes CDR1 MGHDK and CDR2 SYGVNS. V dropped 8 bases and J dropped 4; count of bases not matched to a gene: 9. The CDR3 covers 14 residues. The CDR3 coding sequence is TGTGCCAGCGGATCAGGGGGCGCTTTCTATGGCTACACCTTC. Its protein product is CASGSGGAFYGYTF.

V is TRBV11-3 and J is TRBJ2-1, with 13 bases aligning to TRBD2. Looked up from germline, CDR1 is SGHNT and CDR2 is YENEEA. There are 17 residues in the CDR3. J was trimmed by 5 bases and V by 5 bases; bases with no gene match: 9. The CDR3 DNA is TGTGCCAGCAGCCCAACTAGCGGGGGGGTCTTAGACAATGAGCAGTTCTTC. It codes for CASSPTSGGVLDNEQFF.

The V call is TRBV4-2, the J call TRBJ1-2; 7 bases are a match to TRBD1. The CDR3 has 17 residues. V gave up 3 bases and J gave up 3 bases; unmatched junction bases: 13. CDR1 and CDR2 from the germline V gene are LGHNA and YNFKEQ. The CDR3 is CASSQTFGQESHYGYTF. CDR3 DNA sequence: TGTGCCAGCAGCCAGACGTTTGGACAGGAATCTCACTATGGCTACACCTTC.

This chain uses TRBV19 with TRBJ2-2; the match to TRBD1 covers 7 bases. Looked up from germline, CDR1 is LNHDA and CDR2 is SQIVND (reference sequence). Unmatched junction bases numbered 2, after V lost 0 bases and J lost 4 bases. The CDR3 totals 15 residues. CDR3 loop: CASSIEAGGTGELFF. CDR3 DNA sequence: TGTGCCAGTAGTATAGAGGCAGGGGGCACCGGGGAGCTGTTTTTT.

The CDR3 DNA reads as TGTGCCAGCACATTTTTGGAGGGGCTCGTCACTGAAGCTTTCTTT. It codes for CASTFLEGLVTEAFF. The gene calls are TRBV2 and TRBJ1-1; possibly TRBD1 for D (5 bases). Germline CDR1 is SNHLY and CDR2 is FYNNEI. CDR3 size: 15 residues. V was shortened by 7 bases and J by 4 bases, with 19 bases between the two germline ends.

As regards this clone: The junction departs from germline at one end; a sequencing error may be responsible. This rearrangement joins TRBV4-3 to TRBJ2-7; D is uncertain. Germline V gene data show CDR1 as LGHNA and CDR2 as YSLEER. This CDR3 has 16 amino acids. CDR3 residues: CASNQDATPISYEQYF. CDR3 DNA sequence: TGCGCCAGCAACCAAGATGCTACTCCCATTTCCTACGAGCAGTACTTC.

The chain's CDR3 is CSVFGTGDRYGYTF. CDR3 in DNA: TGCAGCGTCTTTGGGACAGGGGATCGGTATGGCTACACCTTC. The V gene is TRBV29-1, the J gene TRBJ1-2; 10 nucleotides agree with TRBD1. This CDR3 comprises 14 residues. V gave up 6 bases and J gave up 5 bases; unmatched junction bases: 9. CDR1 is SQVTM, CDR2 ANQGSEA, per germline.

CDR3 in amino acids: CSAGTGISNTGELFF. CDR3 coding DNA: TGCAGCGCTGGAACAGGGATATCAAACACCGGGGAGCTGTTTTTT. The rearrangement links TRBV29-1 to TRBJ2-2; tentatively, D is TRBD1 (6 bases). CDR3 size: 15 residues. Trimming removed 7 bases at V and 2 bases at J, with 17 bases between. Germline loops: CDR1 SQVTM, CDR2 ANQGSEA.

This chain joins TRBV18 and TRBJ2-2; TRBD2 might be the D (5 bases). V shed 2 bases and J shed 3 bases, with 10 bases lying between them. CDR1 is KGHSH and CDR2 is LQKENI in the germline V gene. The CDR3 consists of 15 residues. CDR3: CASSPWETHTGELFF. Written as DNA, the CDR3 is TGTGCCAGCTCACCATGGGAGACCCACACCGGGGAGCTGTTTTTT.

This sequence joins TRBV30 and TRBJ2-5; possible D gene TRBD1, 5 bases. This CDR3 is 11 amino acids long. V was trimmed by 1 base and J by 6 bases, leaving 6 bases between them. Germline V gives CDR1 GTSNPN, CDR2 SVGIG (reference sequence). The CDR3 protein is CAWSGTKTQYF. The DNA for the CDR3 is TGTGCCTGGAGTGGGACAAAGACCCAGTACTTC.

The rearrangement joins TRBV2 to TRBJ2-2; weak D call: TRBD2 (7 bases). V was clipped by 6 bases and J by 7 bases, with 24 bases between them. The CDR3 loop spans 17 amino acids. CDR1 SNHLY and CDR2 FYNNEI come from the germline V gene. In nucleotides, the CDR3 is TGTGCCAGCAGAAAACTAGAACGGGGGGCCTCCGGCGGGGAGCTGTTTTTT. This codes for CASRKLERGASGGELFF.

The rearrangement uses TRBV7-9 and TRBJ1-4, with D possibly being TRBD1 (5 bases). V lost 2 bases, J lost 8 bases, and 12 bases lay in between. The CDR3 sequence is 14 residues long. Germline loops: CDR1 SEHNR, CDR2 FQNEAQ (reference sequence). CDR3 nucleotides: TGTGCCAGCAGCTTACAGGGCCTGGGGGAAAAACTGTTTTTT. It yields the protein CASSLQGLGEKLFF.

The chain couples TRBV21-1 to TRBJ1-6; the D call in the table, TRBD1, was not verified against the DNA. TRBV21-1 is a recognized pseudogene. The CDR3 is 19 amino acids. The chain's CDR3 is CASSYRDSPNLGYNSPLHF. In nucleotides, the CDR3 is TGTGCCAGCAGCTACCGGGACAGTCCAAATCTGGGGTATAATTCACCCCTCCACTTT.

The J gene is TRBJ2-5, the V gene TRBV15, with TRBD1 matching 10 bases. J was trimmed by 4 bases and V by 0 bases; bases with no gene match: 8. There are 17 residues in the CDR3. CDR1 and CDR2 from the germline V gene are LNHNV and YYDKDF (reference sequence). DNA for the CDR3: TGTGCCACCAGCAGAGATCTGGGACAGGGGATGAGAGAGACCCAGTACTTC. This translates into CATSRDLGQGMRETQYF.

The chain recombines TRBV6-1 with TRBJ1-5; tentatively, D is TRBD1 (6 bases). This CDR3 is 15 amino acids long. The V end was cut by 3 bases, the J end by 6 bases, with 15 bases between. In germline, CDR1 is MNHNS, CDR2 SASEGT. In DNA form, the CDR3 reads TGTGCCAGCAGTGAGGGGGGGACAACAGGTCAGCCCCAGCATTTT. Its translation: CASSEGGTTGQPQHF.

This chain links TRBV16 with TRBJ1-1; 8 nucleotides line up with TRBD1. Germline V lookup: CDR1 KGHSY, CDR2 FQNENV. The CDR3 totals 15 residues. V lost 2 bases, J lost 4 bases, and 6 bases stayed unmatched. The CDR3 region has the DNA TGTGCCAGCAGCCAAGGACAGGGTATGAGCACTGAAGCTTTCTTT. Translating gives CASSQGQGMSTEAFF.

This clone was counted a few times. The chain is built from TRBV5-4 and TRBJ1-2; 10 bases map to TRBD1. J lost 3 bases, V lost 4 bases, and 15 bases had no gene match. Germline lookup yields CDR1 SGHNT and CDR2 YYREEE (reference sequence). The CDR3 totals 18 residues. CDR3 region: CASSGRQGALRVDYGYTF. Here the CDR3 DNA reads TGTGCCAGCAGCGGCAGACAGGGGGCGCTTAGGGTTGACTATGGCTACACCTTC.

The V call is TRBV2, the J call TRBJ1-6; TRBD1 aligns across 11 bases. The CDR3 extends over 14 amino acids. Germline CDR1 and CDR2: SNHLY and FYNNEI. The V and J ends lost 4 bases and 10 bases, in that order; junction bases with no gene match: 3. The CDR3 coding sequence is TGTGCCAGCAGTGGGACAGGGGGCGACTCACCCCTCCACTTT. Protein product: CASSGTGGDSPLHF.